This is a list of T cell receptor beta chains from one sample in a study of blood T cells in healthy people across ages. TCRdb called the 5' RACE reads again in MiXCR, with one record for every CDR3 protein. Of fewer than 700,000 distinct CDR3 sequences in the sample, 40% to 45% are singletons; the top ten hold approximately 29%. Source material: blood. These receptors were collected from an elderly man in good health. The CDR3 runs from the conserved cysteine through the conserved F or W. The order of the fields is J gene, D gene, CDR3 length, clone size, V gene, CDR3 protein, CDR3 DNA. A D gene is named only where the DNA matches it firmly. Clone sizes are given selectively: once, few, many, or a class where the clone is expanded.

>TRBJ2-5|TRBD2|15|few|TRBV29-1
CSVDSLAGARETQYF
TGCAGCGTTGACTCCTTAGCGGGAGCGCGAGAGACCCAGTACTTC
>TRBJ2-5|.|14|.|TRBV12-3/TRBV12-4
CASSLKGSRDERYF
TGTGCCAGCAGTTTAAAGGGATCTCGGGACGAGCGGTACTTC
>TRBJ2-3|TRBD1|16|few|TRBV28
CASSQQGNRRTDTQYF
TGTGCCAGCAGTCAACAGGGGAATCGGCGCACAGATACGCAGTATTTT
>TRBJ2-5|.|15|.|TRBV5-5
CASSLLGGEWETQYF
TGTGCCAGCAGCCTCTTGGGTGGGGAGTGGGAGACCCAGTACTTC
>TRBJ1-2|TRBD1|14|many|TRBV29-1
CSVDRGGAGRGYTF
TGCAGCGTTGATAGAGGGGGCGCCGGTAGGGGCTACACCTTC
>TRBJ2-1|.|14|.|TRBV7-2
CASSSRGWVNEQFF
TGTGCCAGCAGCTCCAGAGGGTGGGTCAATGAGCAGTTCTTC
>TRBJ1-1|TRBD1|17|.|TRBV6-2/TRBV6-3
CASSKSGTGSFPTEAFF
TGTGCCAGCAGTAAATCCGGGACAGGGTCTTTCCCCACTGAAGCTTTCTTT
>TRBJ2-7|TRBD2|15|few|TRBV6-2/TRBV6-3
CASSGPGGGSYEQYF
TGTGCCAGCAGTGGCCCCGGCGGGGGCTCCTACGAGCAGTACTTC
>TRBJ2-7|.|12|many|TRBV29-1
CSVDAGSYEQYF
TGCAGCGTTGATGCAGGGAGCTACGAGCAGTACTTC
>TRBJ1-1|.|14|.|TRBV5-1
CASSSKTGRNEAFF
TGCGCCAGCAGCTCCAAGACAGGAAGAAATGAAGCTTTCTTT
>TRBJ2-2|.|13|few|TRBV7-9
CASSPTSTGELFF
TGTGCCAGCAGCCCGACCAGCACCGGGGAGCTGTTTTTT
>TRBJ2-3|TRBD2|12|few|TRBV15
CASGGERDTQYF
TGTGCCAGCGGGGGGGAGCGGGATACGCAGTATTTT
>TRBJ2-1|.|13|few|TRBV7-9
CASSLVRVQEQFF
TGTGCCAGCAGCTTAGTGAGGGTACAGGAACAGTTCTTC
>TRBJ2-5|.|14|few|TRBV12-3/TRBV12-4
CASRRDIGQETQYF
TGTGCCAGCAGACGGGACATTGGCCAAGAGACCCAGTACTTC
>TRBJ2-1|TRBD2|14|.|TRBV2
CASGGTSVYNEQFF
TGTGCCAGCGGCGGGACTAGCGTATACAATGAGCAGTTCTTC
>TRBJ2-7|.|12|.|TRBV12-3/TRBV12-4
CASAFYRGEQYF
TGTGCCAGCGCTTTCTACCGGGGCGAGCAGTACTTC
>TRBJ2-1|.|13|.|TRBV6-1
CASRASLHNEQFF
TGTGCCAGCAGGGCTAGTTTGCACAATGAGCAGTTCTTC
>TRBJ2-5|.|12|many|TRBV28
CASRTLGETQYF
TGTGCCAGCAGGACCTTGGGAGAGACCCAGTACTTC
>TRBJ2-7|TRBD2|16|.|TRBV28
CASSLPSGYFYNEQYF
TGTGCCAGCAGTTTACCTAGCGGGTACTTCTACAATGAGCAGTACTTC
>TRBJ1-2|TRBD1|17|few|TRBV20-1
CSARVPGQGSSNYGYTF
TGCAGTGCTAGAGTCCCGGGACAGGGGTCATCTAACTATGGCTACACCTTC
>TRBJ2-7|TRBD1|16|.|TRBV20-1
CSARETGAASYNEQYF
TGCAGTGCTAGAGAAACAGGGGCGGCCAGCTACAATGAGCAGTACTTC
>TRBJ1-2|.|12|.|TRBV29-1
CSVAGGVEGYTF
TGCAGCGTTGCTGGGGGGGTTGAAGGCTACACCTTC
>TRBJ2-5|TRBD2|16|once|TRBV12-3/TRBV12-4
CASSHGIAGGPGTQYF
TGTGCCAGCAGTCACGGTATAGCGGGGGGCCCGGGGACCCAGTACTTC
>TRBJ1-6|.|15|few|TRBV5-6
CASSLTGSDNSPLHF
TGTGCCAGCAGCTTGACAGGGTCCGATAATTCACCCCTCCACTTT
>TRBJ2-1|.|12|few|TRBV25-1
CATREMSHGQFF
TGTGCCACCCGAGAGATGAGTCACGGGCAGTTCTTC
>TRBJ1-4|TRBD1|15|.|TRBV7-2
CASSSRTGLNEKLFF
TGTGCCAGCAGCTCCCGGACAGGCCTTAATGAAAAACTGTTTTTT
>TRBJ2-1|.|17|few|TRBV7-8
CASSLRLTGKSNNEQFF
TGTGCCAGCAGCTTAAGGCTGACCGGGAAGTCAAACAATGAGCAGTTCTTC
>TRBJ2-5|.|15|.|TRBV7-2
CASTPSRGYGETQYF
TGTGCCAGCACCCCAAGTCGGGGGTATGGGGAGACCCAGTACTTC
>TRBJ2-3|.|13|.|TRBV20-1
CSARDSSTDTQYF
TGCAGTGCTAGAGATTCGAGTACAGATACGCAGTATTTT
>TRBJ1-4|TRBD1|15|.|TRBV20-1
CSARSGTGVGEKLFF
TGCAGTGCTAGGTCCGGGACAGGGGTAGGGGAAAAACTGTTTTTT
>TRBJ1-2|.|14|.|TRBV20-1
CSATLGSYPGGYTF
TGCAGTGCTACCCTAGGGTCTTACCCTGGTGGCTACACCTTC
>TRBJ1-4|.|11|.|TRBV29-1
CSVGENEKLFF
TGCAGCGTTGGAGAAAATGAAAAACTGTTTTTT
>TRBJ1-1|TRBD1|14|few|TRBV15
CATSKRRGDRVSFF
TGTGCCACCAGCAAACGGCGGGGGGACAGGGTTTCTTTCTTT
>TRBJ1-6|.|14|.|TRBV6-1
CASRTQGNRTPLHF
TGTGCCAGCAGAACACAGGGAAACAGAACACCCCTCCACTTT
>TRBJ2-7|TRBD1|16|few|TRBV27
CASSSSDRSILREQYF
TGTGCCAGCAGTTCCTCGGACAGGAGCATTTTACGGGAGCAGTACTTC
>TRBJ2-7|TRBD2|14|.|TRBV6-1
CASSEAGLFYEQYF
TGTGCCAGCAGTGAAGCGGGACTATTCTACGAGCAGTACTTC
>TRBJ2-1|.|14|.|TRBV7-2
CASNPLGGLNEQFF
TGTGCCAGCAACCCTCTGGGGGGCCTCAATGAGCAGTTCTTC
>TRBJ2-3|TRBD1|15|few|TRBV10-1
CASSDRDRGKDTQYF
TGCGCCAGCAGTGACCGGGACAGGGGAAAAGATACGCAGTATTTT
>TRBJ2-4|TRBD2|13|.|TRBV29-1
CSVGGSGGDIQYF
TGCAGCGTTGGGGGGTCCGGGGGGGACATTCAGTACTTC
>TRBJ2-1|TRBD2|16|few|TRBV7-2
CASSPSGGVSYNEQFF
TGTGCCAGCAGTCCGAGCGGGGGTGTCTCCTACAATGAGCAGTTCTTC